The 21 T cell receptor beta chains listed next were all sequenced from one sample in a study of CD8 T cells in ankylosing spondylitis. TCRdb re-called the 5' RACE reads through MiXCR, storing one row per CDR3 protein. The sample gives fewer than 250,000 distinct CDR3 sequences, about 10% of which show up once; about 2.8% is in the top ten. The source material was blood, either unsorted or a sorted T cell fraction (not recorded which). Receptors originate from a male donor with ankylosing spondylitis or in good health (not recorded which).

This clonotype was recorded a few times. The chain uses TRBV5-1 and TRBJ1-1; perhaps TRBD1 as D (6 bases). The CDR3 runs to 13 residues. V dropped 3 bases and J dropped 6 bases, with 12 bases sitting between them. CDR1 is SGHRS, CDR2 YFSETQ, per germline. Here the CDR3 DNA reads TGCGCCAGCAGCTCCGGTCAGGGGCCTGAAGCTTTCTTT. Protein sequence: CASSSGQGPEAFF.

This clonotype was seen many times. This sequence joins TRBV10-3 and TRBJ2-3, with unresolved D. The CDR3 is made up of 14 amino acids. CDR1 is ENHRY, CDR2 SYGVKD, per germline. Trimming removed 6 bases from V and 3 bases from J, with 13 bases in between. The CDR3 region is CAIRNTKGTDTQYF. CDR3 coding DNA: TGTGCCATCAGAAATACCAAGGGTACAGATACGCAGTATTTT.

This clonotype was seen ten or more times. This sequence joins TRBV3-1 and TRBJ1-3, with no clear D. CDR1 and CDR2 (germline): LGHDT, YNNKEL (reference sequence). Trimming removed 6 bases at V and 8 bases at J, with 14 bases between. The CDR3 is 13 amino acids. CDR3 nucleotide sequence: TGTGCCAGCAGTGGCCTGCCGTGGGACACCATATATTTT. Amino acid sequence: CASSGLPWDTIYF.

The genes are TRBV27 and TRBJ1-1; maybe TRBD1 (5 bases). This CDR3 has 14 residues. The germline gives CDR1 MNHEY, CDR2 SMNVEV (reference sequence). V lost 3 bases and J 0 bases, leaving 8 bases between the germline ends. The CDR3 region is CASSLGEMNTEAFF. CDR3 sequence (DNA): TGTGCCAGCAGTTTGGGGGAAATGAACACTGAAGCTTTCTTT.

This clonotype has at least ten counts. V gene TRBV29-1 combines with J gene TRBJ2-7; D perhaps matches TRBD2 (5 bases). Germline-derived CDR1 and CDR2 are SQVTM and ANQGSEA. The CDR3 is 13 amino acids. Trimming removed 7 bases from V and 3 bases from J, with 16 bases in between. The DNA of the CDR3 is TGCAGCGGGTCCCACGGGGAGCTCTACGAGCAGTACTTC. This sequence encodes CSGSHGELYEQYF.

The CDR3 coding sequence is TGTGCCACCAGTGATGGGAGGGGATATACTGAAGCTTTCTTT. As protein: CATSDGRGYTEAFF. The rearrangement joins TRBV15 to TRBJ1-1; maybe TRBD1 (5 bases). Per the germline V gene, CDR1 is LNHNV and CDR2 is YYDKDF (reference sequence). V was shortened by 6 bases and J by 5 bases, with 16 bases between the two germline ends. This CDR3 contains 14 residues.

This clonotype was observed many times. This chain links TRBV4-1 with TRBJ2-7, with D perhaps TRBD2 (6 bases). Trimming pared 3 bases from V and 0 bases from J, leaving 15 bases between. The germline CDR1 and CDR2 sequences are MGHRA and YSYEKL. This CDR3 spans 16 amino acids. CDR3: CASSQDSGGFSYEQYF. CDR3 nucleotide sequence: TGCGCCAGCAGCCAGGATTCCGGGGGATTCTCCTACGAGCAGTACTTC.

Many counts were recorded for this clonotype. This chain uses TRBV5-1 with TRBJ2-7; TRBD2 matches at 11 bases. The CDR3 runs to 15 residues. With V trimmed by 2 bases and J by 2 bases, 3 bases remained unmatched. CDR1 is SGHRS, CDR2 YFSETQ, per germline. The CDR3 loop reads CASSLLAGATYEQYF. The CDR3 coding sequence is TGCGCCAGCAGCTTACTAGCGGGAGCTACCTACGAGCAGTACTTC.

This clonotype was seen only once. At one boundary the junction diverges from the germline segment, which might be a read error. This chain links TRBV20-1 with TRBJ2-1, with a weak D call TRBD2 (6 bases). Germline CDR1 and CDR2: DFQATT and SNEGSKA (reference sequence). The CDR3 has 14 amino acids. This CDR3 reads CSAREGSSYSEQFF. The CDR3 DNA is TGCAGTGCTAGGGAGGGGAGCTCCTACAGTGAGCAGTTCTTC.

This clonotype came up many times. V gene TRBV6-1 combines with J gene TRBJ1-2, with a possible D match to TRBD1 (5 bases). This CDR3 spans 17 amino acids. V was clipped by 7 bases and J by 2 bases, with 23 bases between them. CDR1 and CDR2 from the germline V gene are MNHNS and SASEGT. CDR3 bases: TGTGCCAGCACCCTCATGGGGGGAAGCCATCCGAACTATGGCTACACCTTC. Its translation: CASTLMGGSHPNYGYTF.

This clonotype was seen just once. One junction end disagrees with the germline gene, perhaps due to a read error. V is TRBV19 and J is TRBJ1-1; no clear D. Germline V lookup: CDR1 LNHDA, CDR2 SQIVND (reference sequence). The CDR3 spans 14 residues. The DNA for the CDR3 is TGTGCCAGTAGTATCCTGGGATTGAGCACTGAAGCCTTCTTT. The encoded protein is CASSILGLSTEAFF.

There are many counts of this clonotype. V and J are TRBV21-1 and TRBJ2-2. TRBV21-1 is noted as a pseudogene. The length of the CDR3 is 17 residues. In DNA, the CDR3 is TGTGCCAGCAGCATCCATACTTGGGGTGTGGACACCGGGGAGCTGTTTTTT. Its protein is CASSIHTWGVDTGELFF.

Many counts were recorded for this clonotype. The chain combines TRBV29-1 with TRBJ1-3; unclear D gene. Looked up from germline, CDR1 is SQVTM and CDR2 is ANQGSEA. Trimming cost V 0 bases and J 0 bases, with 12 bases left between them. The CDR3 is made up of 16 amino acids. DNA of the CDR3: TGCAGCGTTGAAGATCTAGCAGGACCCTCTGGAAACACCATATATTTT. As protein: CSVEDLAGPSGNTIYF.

In this sample, this clonotype turned up a few times. The chain carries TRBV7-8 and TRBJ2-1; D remains unclear. CDR1 and CDR2 (germline): SGHVS, FQNEAQ. Trimming pared 2 bases from V and 8 bases from J, leaving 16 bases between. The CDR3 is 15 residues long. CDR3 sequence reads: CASSLNPQPYHEQFF. CDR3 coding DNA: TGTGCCAGCAGCTTAAACCCCCAACCGTACCATGAGCAGTTCTTC.

This clonotype was detected many times. The rearrangement links TRBV29-1 to TRBJ2-1; D is tentatively TRBD1 or TRBD2 (5 bases each). Germline CDR1 SQVTM, CDR2 ANQGSEA. This CDR3 contains 13 residues. The V gene lost 7 bases and the J gene lost 4 bases, with 14 bases spanning the gap. CDR3 protein: CSATGRLYNEQFF. CDR3 nucleotide sequence: TGCAGCGCCACGGGACGGCTATACAATGAGCAGTTCTTC.

Many counts were recorded for this clonotype. This chain uses TRBV10-3 with TRBJ2-5, with 8 bases fitting TRBD2. Germline V gene data show CDR1 as ENHRY and CDR2 as SYGVKD. This CDR3 is 14 amino acids long. J lost 2 bases, V lost 10 bases, and 9 bases had no gene match. CDR3 nucleotide sequence: TGTGCCAGTTCGTTGACTAGCGCTCAAGAGACCCAGTACTTC. It encodes CASSLTSAQETQYF.

Ten or more counts support this clonotype. This chain uses TRBV6-5 with TRBJ2-7, with TRBD2 identical over 9 bases. V was clipped by 2 bases and J by 0 bases; unmatched bases: 2. Germline V lookup: CDR1 MNHEY, CDR2 SVGAGI. The CDR3 loop spans 15 amino acids. CDR3 loop: CASSYHSGSSYEQYF. CDR3 DNA: TGTGCCAGCAGTTACCATAGCGGGAGCTCCTACGAGCAGTACTTC.

This clonotype has a handful of counts. The chain carries TRBV12-3 or TRBV12-4 and TRBJ2-1; 15 bases are a match to TRBD2. There are 19 residues in the CDR3. The V and J ends lost 4 bases and 1 base, in that order; junction bases with no gene match: 8. The CDR3 coding sequence is TGTGCCAGCAGTTCGGGACTAGCGGGGGGTCCAACATCCTACAATGAGCAGTTCTTC. Its translation: CASSSGLAGGPTSYNEQFF.

This clonotype was recorded at least ten times. The chain uses TRBV5-1 and TRBJ2-6; D is undetermined. CDR3 length: 16 amino acids. Germline V lookup: CDR1 SGHRS, CDR2 YFSETQ. Trimming removed 0 bases from V and 0 bases from J, with 7 bases in between. CDR3 nucleotides: TGCGCCAGCAGCTTGGAATCCAGCTCTGGGGCCAACGTCCTGACTTTC. Translated, it gives CASSLESSSGANVLTF.

This clonotype was picked up many times. The chain links TRBV20-1 to TRBJ2-7; the D gene is possibly TRBD1 (6 bases). Germline V lookup: CDR1 DFQATT, CDR2 SNEGSKA (reference sequence). The CDR3 has 15 residues. Trimming took off 3 bases at V and 2 bases at J, with 17 bases between the two ends. The CDR3 loop reads CSARDFTGYPYEQYF. The CDR3 region has the DNA TGCAGTGCTAGGGATTTTACAGGGTACCCCTACGAGCAGTACTTC.

The chain links TRBV5-1 to TRBJ2-4; 8 bases map to TRBD1. CDR1 is SGHRS and CDR2 is YFSETQ in the germline V gene. The CDR3 sequence is 14 residues long. V was clipped by 3 bases and J by 7 bases; unmatched bases: 6. The CDR3 sequence: CASSSTGVNNIQYF. CDR3 sequence (DNA): TGCGCCAGCAGCTCGACAGGGGTGAATAACATTCAGTACTTC.